The sequence of this TCR beta chain was determined in a study of T cell repertoires in cytomegalovirus infection (dated 2019 in TCRdb). Regarding the research as a whole: Recently identified HLA-C-restricted CMV epitopes, whose presentation resists viral immunomodulation, were targeted by peptide stimulations together with well-studied HLA-B-restricted epitopes. Because public TCR beta signatures pointed to carriage of CMV infection together with the matching HLA type, the HLA type of each donor mattered for the analysis.

General study outcomes and caveats: The ex vivo response was dominated by HLA-C-restricted CMV-specific TCR beta clonotypes, which also provided the single most frequent clonotype in two of eight donors. Cumulative frequency of public TCR beta family members discriminated carriers of CMV infection plus the relevant HLA type in this cohort and an independent roughly 320-donor cohort.

The label giving this sample's treatment or condition can be read as: in vitro stimulation with specific CMV peptide epitopes to enrich CMV-specific T cells. This clonotype occurred a few times. It has no known antigen specificity. Base quality data are lacking; no much larger clone is found one base away. Sequenced on an Illumina HiSeq 1500. The raw public reads went through TCRdb reprocessing: fastp at Q25, MiXCR clone calling, in-frame beta chains kept. Rows are combined by CDR3 protein, so each entry shows the most common genes and DNA. Within this sample are 830,000 or so distinct CDR3 sequences, with about 30% of them counted one time only. About an eighth of the sample is in the top ten clones. Sequencing used cultured CD8+ T cells from PBMCs, obtained from culture after CMV antigen stimulation. The sequence was collected from a human donor in good health (CMV status not recorded). Some clones in this sample may be carry-over from other donors' samples.

The CDR3 sequence is CASSFPQGGNEQFF. The sequenced DNA: TGTGCCAGCAGCTTCCCACAAGGGGGGAATGAGCAGTTCTTC. The chain is encoded by TRBV7-9 joined to TRBJ2-1; the D gene could be either TRBD1 or TRBD2, each agreeing at 6 bases. The CDR3 runs 14 residues from the cysteine to the phenylalanine. Just the 42-base CDR3 DNA is kept, in frame starting at base 1. Relative to germline, V is 3 bases shorter and J is 7 bases shorter, with 13 bases between their ends. CDR1 SEHNR and CDR2 FQNEAQ were looked up in the germline V gene (reference sequence). The full variable domain, with segments outside the CDR3 supplied by the reference TRBV7-9 and TRBJ2-1 proteins, appears as DTGVSQNPRHKITKRGQNVTFRCDPISEHNRLYWYRQTLGQGPEFLTYFQNEAQLEKSRLLSDRFSAERPKGSFSTLEIQRTEQGDSAMYLCASSFPQGGNEQFFGPGTRLTVL.